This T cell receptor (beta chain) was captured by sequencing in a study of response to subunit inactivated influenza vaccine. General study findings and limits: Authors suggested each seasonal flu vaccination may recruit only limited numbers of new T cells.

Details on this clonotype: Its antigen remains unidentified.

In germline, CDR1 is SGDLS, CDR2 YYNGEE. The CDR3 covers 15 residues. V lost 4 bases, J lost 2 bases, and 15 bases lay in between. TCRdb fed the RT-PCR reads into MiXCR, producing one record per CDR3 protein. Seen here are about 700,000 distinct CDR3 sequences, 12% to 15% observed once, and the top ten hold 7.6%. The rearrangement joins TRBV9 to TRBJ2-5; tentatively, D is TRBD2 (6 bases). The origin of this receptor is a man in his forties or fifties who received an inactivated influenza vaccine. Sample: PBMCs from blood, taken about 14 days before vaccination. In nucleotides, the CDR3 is TGTGCCAGCAGCCCGAACGGGGGTTCACAAGAGACCCAGTACTTC. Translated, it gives CASSPNGGSQETQYF.